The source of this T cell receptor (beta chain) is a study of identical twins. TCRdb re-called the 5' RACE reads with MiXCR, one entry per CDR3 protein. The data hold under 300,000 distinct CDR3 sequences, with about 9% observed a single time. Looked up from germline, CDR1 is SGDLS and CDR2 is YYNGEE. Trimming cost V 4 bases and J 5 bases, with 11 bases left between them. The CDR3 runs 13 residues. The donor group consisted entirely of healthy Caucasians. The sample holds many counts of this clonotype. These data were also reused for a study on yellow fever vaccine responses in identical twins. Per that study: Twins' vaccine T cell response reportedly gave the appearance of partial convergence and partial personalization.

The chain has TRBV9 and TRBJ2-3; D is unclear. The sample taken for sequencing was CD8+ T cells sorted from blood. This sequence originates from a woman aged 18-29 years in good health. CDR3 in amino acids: CASSPLKIDTQYF. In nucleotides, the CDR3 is TGTGCCAGCAGCCCCCTGAAGATAGATACGCAGTATTTT.